This T cell receptor beta chain is from a study of Ad26.COV2.S vaccination and SARS-CoV-2 variants (dated by TCRdb to about 2021). Regarding the research as a whole: Vaccine-arm donors came from COV1001, a multicentre, randomized, double-blind, placebo-controlled phase I-IIa trial of Ad26.COV2.S in healthy adults. Investigators did not know the trial group allocation while performing experiments and assessing outcomes. A total of approximately 30 samples were included in the TCR-sequenced set, comprising approximately 20 Ad26.COV2.S vaccine recipients, 5 placebo recipients and 8 SARS-CoV-2 convalescent individuals. Ad26.COV2.S was administered intramuscularly at 5 x 10^10 or 1 x 10^11 viral particles, either as a single shot or as two shots given 56 days apart. Participants in the trial were split at random into five groups of five each, receiving low-dose or high-dose Ad26.COV2.S once or twice, or else placebo on both occasions. Sequencing of the TCRbeta repertoire served to evaluate the specificity and breadth of SARS-CoV-2-reactive T cell receptors following Ad26.COV2.S vaccination.

As concerns this clone: Its cognate antigen has yet to be identified. It has no much larger one-base neighbor in the sample; base qualities were not kept.

At the junction V is shortened by 1 base and J by 0 bases, with 15 bases in between. The CDR3, from cysteine to phenylalanine, totals 17 residues. CDR3 DNA is the only sequence kept; it has 51 bases, read in frame from the first base. Sequences SGHRS (CDR1) and YFSETQ (CDR2) are obtained from the germline V gene. Beyond this particular receptor, the publication reports: The study was not powered to compare responses between vaccine doses or regimens. Compared with placebo recipients, Ad26.COV2.S recipients showed higher spike-specific TCR breadth (P = 0.0014). After vaccination, substantial breadth of spike-specific CD8+ and CD4+ T cell responses was reported. Vaccine and placebo recipients had comparable non-spike TCR breadth, which fits with the vaccine containing only spike. According to the authors, total T cell responses may have been underestimated by the TCR breadth and depth analyses.

Per the publication, the treatment or condition label means: 19 received Ad26.COV2.S at low or high dose, single or two shots; roughly five received placebo; per-sample allocation not given. Repertoires of vaccine and placebo recipients were sequenced from samples collected on day 63 after the first injection. In Cohort 1b, more than 20 adults aged 18-55 years were enrolled at a single site in Boston, USA, between 29 July and 7 August 2020. As a vaccine, Ad26.COV2.S was a replication-incompetent adenovirus type 26 vector that expressed a prefusion-stabilized SARS-CoV-2 spike protein derived from the original Wuhan strain. TCRbeta CDR3 regions were sequenced with the immunoSEQ Assay. After extraction, genomic DNA underwent amplification by bias-controlled multiplex PCR, followed by high-throughput sequencing. In the paper's pipeline: Collapsing and filtering of sequences were performed to quantify the absolute abundance of each unique TCRbeta CDR3 region. Usable DNA was measured by amplifying reference genes present in all nucleated cells, and TCRbeta template counts were normalized to that usable DNA to estimate T cell fraction. Repertoire TCRs were annotated as SARS-CoV-2-specific when V gene, CDR3 amino acid sequence and J gene were exactly matched to a known reactive TCR set. The reference SARS-CoV-2 TCR set was derived from MIRA and filtered for enrichment in COVID-19-positive ImmuneCODE repertoires, a step that removed public or cross-reactive TCRs. Using the MIRA antigens, annotated TCRs were further analysed by specific ORF or by position within an ORF. Breadth was defined as annotated unique rearrangements over total unique productive rearrangements; depth was the summed frequency of those rearrangements. Two-sided Wilcoxon rank-sum tests were used to compare TCR breadth between groups. Sourced from immuneACCESS, this table was stored by TCRdb with only in-frame sequences that have V and J called. A share of the clones is absent; for the studies checked, an unresolved V gene accounts for under half, and the remainder has no known explanation. The V and J calls and the clone size are those of that table, but D and trimming were determined from the DNA. The sample table lists more than 300,000 clones, about 85% of them with a count of one. The ten top clones hold 2.1% of the sample.

The sequence was collected from a person between 18 and 60 years old who received the Ad26.COV2.S COVID-19 vaccine or a placebo. The sequenced sample was peripheral blood, obtained in a trial of Ad26.COV2.S vaccine versus placebo. The chain joins TRBV5-1 to TRBJ2-3, and TRBD2 may be the D gene, going by 7 matching bases. The nucleotides are TGCGCCAGCAGCTTGACGGCGGGGGCCCCCAGCACAGATACGCAGTATTTT. It codes for CASSLTAGAPSTDTQYF.